A selection of T cell receptor beta chains follows, all from one sample in a study of cytomegalovirus exposure and HLA in healthy donors. The data were produced by immunoSEQ multiplex PCR, yet TCRdb's version contains in-frame clones alone and is incomplete. The table includes 50,000 to 75,000 clones, roughly 75% detected once. The specimen sequenced was PBMCs. The receptors shown here come from a man aged 30 to 45 in good health and CMV-seropositive. Each CDR3 is given with its conserved first and last residue. Each record gives: D gene, clone size, J gene, V gene, CDR3 DNA, CDR3 protein. D genes are given only for firm matches. Where a row states a size, it is once, few, many or the class of an expanded clone; other rows omit it.

d_gene: .
abundance: .
j_gene: TRBJ2-3
v_gene: TRBV11-2
CDR3nt: TGTGCCAGCAGCTCAAGACTAGACGCAGATACGCAGTATTTT
CDR3aa: CASSSRLDADTQYF

d_gene: TRBD1
abundance: few
j_gene: TRBJ1-1
v_gene: TRBV11-2
CDR3nt: TGTGCCAGCAGCCCCAGGACAGGCATCCTCATGAACACTGAAGCTTTCTTT
CDR3aa: CASSPRTGILMNTEAFF

d_gene: .
abundance: .
j_gene: TRBJ2-3
v_gene: TRBV2
CDR3nt: TGTGCCAGCAGCCCCCCGGGGAGCACAGATACGCAGTATTTT
CDR3aa: CASSPPGSTDTQYF

d_gene: TRBD1
abundance: .
j_gene: TRBJ2-2
v_gene: TRBV9
CDR3nt: TGTGCCAGCAGCAAACAGGGGGCGAGCACCGGGGAGCTGTTTTTT
CDR3aa: CASSKQGASTGELFF

d_gene: .
abundance: .
j_gene: TRBJ2-2
v_gene: TRBV10-3
CDR3nt: TGTGCCATCGGTACACTAGGAGCCGGGGAGCTGTTTTTT
CDR3aa: CAIGTLGAGELFF

d_gene: .
abundance: once
j_gene: TRBJ2-6
v_gene: TRBV19
CDR3nt: TGTGCCAGTATGGATCGGGGGAGAGGGGCCAACGTCCTGACTTTC
CDR3aa: CASMDRGRGANVLTF

d_gene: .
abundance: .
j_gene: TRBJ2-5
v_gene: TRBV7-2
CDR3nt: TGTGCCAGCACCCTTAATAGCGGCTTTCAAGAGACCCAGTACTTC
CDR3aa: CASTLNSGFQETQYF

d_gene: .
abundance: .
j_gene: TRBJ2-7
v_gene: TRBV7-2
CDR3nt: TGTGCCAGCAGCTTAGGAGGGTACAACTACGAGCAGTACTTC
CDR3aa: CASSLGGYNYEQYF

d_gene: TRBD1
abundance: .
j_gene: TRBJ1-1
v_gene: TRBV4-1
CDR3nt: TGCGCCAGCAGCCAAGGTTATTCGGGACAGATGAACACTGAAGCTTTCTTT
CDR3aa: CASSQGYSGQMNTEAFF

d_gene: .
abundance: .
j_gene: TRBJ1-5
v_gene: TRBV7-9
CDR3nt: TGTGCCAGCAGCCAGGCCGGGGAGGGTCAGCCCCAGCATTTT
CDR3aa: CASSQAGEGQPQHF

d_gene: .
abundance: .
j_gene: TRBJ2-2
v_gene: TRBV19
CDR3nt: TGTGCCAGTATTGGGGGGGGGCAGGGCACCGGGGAGCTGTTTTTT
CDR3aa: CASIGGGQGTGELFF

d_gene: TRBD1
abundance: .
j_gene: TRBJ1-2
v_gene: TRBV19
CDR3nt: TGTGCCAGTAGCACGGGACAGGGGGTCCGCTATGGCTACACCTTC
CDR3aa: CASSTGQGVRYGYTF

d_gene: TRBD2
abundance: once
j_gene: TRBJ2-7
v_gene: TRBV28
CDR3nt: TGTGCCAGCAGGTCCGGGACTAGCGGGGGTTACGAGCAGTACTTC
CDR3aa: CASRSGTSGGYEQYF

d_gene: .
abundance: few
j_gene: TRBJ2-7
v_gene: TRBV5-1
CDR3nt: TGCGCCAGCAGCCACGCGGGGCACAACTCGGACGAGCAGTACTTC
CDR3aa: CASSHAGHNSDEQYF

d_gene: .
abundance: .
j_gene: TRBJ1-3
v_gene: TRBV28
CDR3nt: TGTGCCAGCGGTCGGGGGGATACCTCTGGAAACACCATATATTTT
CDR3aa: CASGRGDTSGNTIYF

d_gene: TRBD1
abundance: .
j_gene: TRBJ1-2
v_gene: TRBV30
CDR3nt: TGTGCCAGAGGACAGGGGGCGGGCGGCTACACCTTC
CDR3aa: CARGQGAGGYTF

d_gene: .
abundance: .
j_gene: TRBJ1-1
v_gene: TRBV7-9
CDR3nt: TGTGCCAGCAGCTTAGGTCAGGATATGAACACTGAAGCTTTCTTT
CDR3aa: CASSLGQDMNTEAFF

d_gene: TRBD1
abundance: .
j_gene: TRBJ2-7
v_gene: TRBV5-1
CDR3nt: TGCGCCAGCAGCATATCTGACAGGGCCTACGAGCAGTACTTC
CDR3aa: CASSISDRAYEQYF

d_gene: .
abundance: .
j_gene: TRBJ1-2
v_gene: TRBV30
CDR3nt: TGTGCCTGGAGTGTGGGGCAGAACTATGGCTACACCTTC
CDR3aa: CAWSVGQNYGYTF

d_gene: .
abundance: once
j_gene: TRBJ2-5
v_gene: TRBV5-1
CDR3nt: TGCGCCAGCAGCTTGGGGGGGGGCACTCAGGGAGAGACCCAGTACTTC
CDR3aa: CASSLGGGTQGETQYF

d_gene: TRBD1
abundance: .
j_gene: TRBJ2-7
v_gene: TRBV28
CDR3nt: TGTGCCAGCAGCTTAGGGGGCGTAGGAACCTACGAGCAGTACTTC
CDR3aa: CASSLGGVGTYEQYF

d_gene: TRBD1
abundance: .
j_gene: TRBJ2-1
v_gene: TRBV6-1
CDR3nt: TGTGCCAGCAGTGGGCTCAACAGGGGAATGGGGCAGTTCTTC
CDR3aa: CASSGLNRGMGQFF

d_gene: TRBD1
abundance: .
j_gene: TRBJ1-2
v_gene: TRBV5-1
CDR3nt: TGCGCCAGCACACCTACAGGGGCGAAGGGTGGCTACACCTTC
CDR3aa: CASTPTGAKGGYTF

d_gene: .
abundance: .
j_gene: TRBJ2-7
v_gene: TRBV19
CDR3nt: TGTGCCAGTAGTATTTCGGGGTCCTACGAGCAGTACTTC
CDR3aa: CASSISGSYEQYF

d_gene: .
abundance: few
j_gene: TRBJ1-2
v_gene: TRBV29-1
CDR3nt: TGCAGCGCCGGAGAGGCCAGGGCATTAAGTGGCTACACCTTC
CDR3aa: CSAGEARALSGYTF

d_gene: .
abundance: .
j_gene: TRBJ1-2
v_gene: TRBV7-8
CDR3nt: TGTGCCAGCAGTCAAACGACCCTGGACAGTAACTATGGCTACACCTTC
CDR3aa: CASSQTTLDSNYGYTF

d_gene: TRBD1
abundance: once
j_gene: TRBJ2-7
v_gene: TRBV27
CDR3nt: TGTGCCAGCAAGGACAGGTACGAGCAGTACTTC
CDR3aa: CASKDRYEQYF

d_gene: TRBD1
abundance: .
j_gene: TRBJ1-1
v_gene: TRBV2
CDR3nt: TGTGCCAGCAGCTTGACAGGGCTCGACACTGAAGCTTTCTTT
CDR3aa: CASSLTGLDTEAFF

d_gene: .
abundance: .
j_gene: TRBJ2-5
v_gene: TRBV7-9
CDR3nt: TGTGCCAGCACCCGGTTGGAGGGGGGGCGAGAGACCCAGTACTTC
CDR3aa: CASTRLEGGRETQYF

d_gene: .
abundance: few
j_gene: TRBJ1-1
v_gene: TRBV5-6
CDR3nt: TGTGCCAGCAGCTTTAGTTCCCAGGGGAACACTGAAGCTTTCTTT
CDR3aa: CASSFSSQGNTEAFF

d_gene: TRBD1
abundance: .
j_gene: TRBJ2-7
v_gene: TRBV5-1
CDR3nt: TGCGCCAGCAGCCCGACAGGGCTTCCCTACGAGCAGTACTTC
CDR3aa: CASSPTGLPYEQYF

d_gene: .
abundance: .
j_gene: TRBJ2-5
v_gene: TRBV2
CDR3nt: TGTGCCAGCAGGGACCGAAGCGGCACAGAGACCCAGTACTTC
CDR3aa: CASRDRSGTETQYF

d_gene: .
abundance: once
j_gene: TRBJ1-1
v_gene: TRBV11-3
CDR3nt: TGTGCCAGCAGCTTAGGTGGGGGCATGAACACTGAAGCTTTCTTT
CDR3aa: CASSLGGGMNTEAFF

d_gene: TRBD1
abundance: .
j_gene: TRBJ2-7
v_gene: TRBV30
CDR3nt: TGTGCCTGGAAGAGTCTGCAGGGGGCTGCTTACGAGCAGTACTTC
CDR3aa: CAWKSLQGAAYEQYF

d_gene: .
abundance: .
j_gene: TRBJ2-5
v_gene: TRBV9
CDR3nt: TGTGCCAGCAGAGGTGGAGGGCGATTAGAGACCCAGTACTTC
CDR3aa: CASRGGGRLETQYF

d_gene: .
abundance: .
j_gene: TRBJ2-3
v_gene: TRBV5-4
CDR3nt: TGTGCCAGCAGCCCTTCTGGCCGCAGCACAGATACGCAGTATTTT
CDR3aa: CASSPSGRSTDTQYF

d_gene: TRBD2
abundance: .
j_gene: TRBJ2-1
v_gene: TRBV5-1
CDR3nt: TGCGCCAGCAGCTTGGCCGAAGCTAGCGGGGGGCGAAGGTTCTTC
CDR3aa: CASSLAEASGGRRFF

d_gene: .
abundance: .
j_gene: TRBJ1-4
v_gene: TRBV6-6
CDR3nt: TGTGCCAGCCGGAGCCGGGGGGAACAAAAACTGTTTTTT
CDR3aa: CASRSRGEQKLFF

d_gene: TRBD1
abundance: .
j_gene: TRBJ1-3
v_gene: TRBV30
CDR3nt: TGTGCCTGCTTGGGACAGCTCTCTGGAAACACCATATATTTT
CDR3aa: CACLGQLSGNTIYF

d_gene: TRBD1
abundance: .
j_gene: TRBJ1-5
v_gene: TRBV28
CDR3nt: TGTGCCAGCAGGGGGGGCAGGGGGCTTGATCAGCCCCAGCATTTT
CDR3aa: CASRGGRGLDQPQHF